Here is one T cell receptor (beta chain) with its context. This sample was taken from a study of cytomegalovirus exposure and HLA in healthy donors. The primer mix had 60 Vbeta and 13 Jbeta primers. Profiling relied on immunoSEQ multiplex PCR, and the TCRdb table lists in-frame clones only, not all of them. Among about 200,000 clones listed, around 82% were seen once. There are 15 residues in the CDR3. V was pared by 3 bases and J by 4 bases, with 15 bases between. CDR1 SEHNR and CDR2 FQNEAQ come from the germline V gene (reference sequence). The sequence came from a man aged 35 to 55 in good health and CMV-seropositive. The V call is TRBV7-9, the J call TRBJ2-5, with D possibly being TRBD1 (5 bases). The sequencing sample was made of PBMCs. The CDR3 DNA sequence: TGTGCCAGCAGCTTTGGGCGCCAAAGGGGAGAGACCCAGTACTTC. Encoded protein: CASSFGRQRGETQYF.